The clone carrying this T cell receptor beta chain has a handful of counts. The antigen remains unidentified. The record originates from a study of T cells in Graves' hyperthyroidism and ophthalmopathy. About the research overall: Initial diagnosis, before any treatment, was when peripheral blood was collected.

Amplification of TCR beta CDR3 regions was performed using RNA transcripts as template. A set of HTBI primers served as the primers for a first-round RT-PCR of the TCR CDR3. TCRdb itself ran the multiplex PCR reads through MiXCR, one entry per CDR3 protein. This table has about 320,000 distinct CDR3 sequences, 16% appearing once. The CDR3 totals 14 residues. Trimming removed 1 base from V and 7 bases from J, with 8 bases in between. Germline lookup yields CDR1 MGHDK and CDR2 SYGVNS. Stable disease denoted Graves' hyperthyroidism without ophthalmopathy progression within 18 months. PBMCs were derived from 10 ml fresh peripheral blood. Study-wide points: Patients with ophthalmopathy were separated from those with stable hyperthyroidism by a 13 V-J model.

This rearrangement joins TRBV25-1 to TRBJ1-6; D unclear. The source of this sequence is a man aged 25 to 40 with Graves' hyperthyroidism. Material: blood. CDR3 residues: CASSEFVPNSPLHF. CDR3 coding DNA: TGTGCCAGCAGTGAATTTGTACCCAATTCACCCCTCCACTTT. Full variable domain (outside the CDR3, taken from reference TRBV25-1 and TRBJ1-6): EADIYQTPRYLVIGTGKKITLECSQTMGHDKMYWYQQDPGMELHLIHYSYGVNSTEKGDLSSESTVSRIRTEHFPLTLESARPSHTSQYLCASSEFVPNSPLHFGNGTRLTVT.